A selection of T cell receptor beta chains follows, all from one sample in a study of T cells in narcolepsy. TCRdb's copy holds only in-frame clones and misses some; the assay was immunoSEQ multiplex PCR. The repertoire holds about 30,000 clones, with around four fifths as singletons. Sequencing input: CD45RA- memory CD4+ T cells from PBMCs. The receptors were sampled from a human donor with narcolepsy. Each CDR3 is given with its conserved first and last residue. Fields, in order: CDR3 length, clone size, J gene, V gene, D gene, CDR3 protein, CDR3 DNA. A D gene is named only where the DNA matches it firmly. Size tells how often a clone was seen (once, few, many) or the class of an expanded clone, and some rows leave it out.

>15|-|TRBJ2-7|TRBV5-4|TRBD2
CASSNSGGLVYEQYF
TGTGCCAGCAGCAACTCGGGGGGGCTGGTCTACGAGCAGTACTTC
>12|-|TRBJ2-7|TRBV6-1|TRBD1
CASSSTGSEQYF
TGTGCCAGCAGTTCGACAGGGTCCGAGCAGTACTTC
>13|once|TRBJ1-2|TRBV6-5|-
CASSYMGYYGYTF
TGTGCCAGCAGTTATATGGGGTACTATGGCTACACCTTC
>13|-|TRBJ1-1|TRBV18|-
CASSPGRTTEAFF
TGTGCCAGCTCACCGGGCAGGACCACTGAAGCTTTCTTT
>14|-|TRBJ2-7|TRBV5-5|-
CASSLETEFYEQYF
TGTGCCAGCAGCTTGGAGACAGAATTCTACGAGCAGTACTTC
>14|-|TRBJ1-3|TRBV11-2|-
CASSSSGGRNTIYF
TGTGCCAGCAGCTCTAGTGGGGGCAGAAACACCATATATTTT
>13|-|TRBJ1-1|TRBV19|-
CASSQGRETEAFF
TGTGCCAGTAGTCAGGGGCGAGAAACTGAAGCTTTCTTT
>16|once|TRBJ2-2|TRBV4-1|TRBD2
CASSQDSGRGPGELFF
TGCGCCAGCAGCCAAGACAGCGGGAGAGGGCCCGGGGAGCTGTTTTTT
>14|few|TRBJ1-2|TRBV4-1|-
CASSQEQGGYGYTF
TGCGCCAGCAGCCAAGAACAGGGTGGCTATGGCTACACCTTC
>15|-|TRBJ2-1|TRBV10-3|TRBD2
CAVAPGLAGGNEQFF
TGTGCCGTCGCTCCGGGACTAGCGGGTGGCAATGAGCAGTTCTTC
>19|-|TRBJ2-6|TRBV23-1|TRBD1
CASSQSRTGILSGANVLTF
TGCGCCAGCAGTCAATCCCGGACAGGAATACTCTCTGGGGCCAACGTCCTGACTTTC
>16|-|TRBJ1-4|TRBV7-2|-
CASSLEGRFANEKLFF
TGTGCCAGCAGCTTAGAAGGCCGCTTCGCCAATGAAAAACTGTTTTTT
>14|-|TRBJ1-1|TRBV25-1|TRBD1
CARKVPGGNTEAFF
TGTGCCAGGAAAGTCCCAGGGGGGAACACTGAAGCTTTCTTT
>15|-|TRBJ1-6|TRBV6-1|-
CASSEAAGPTSPLHF
TGTGCCAGCAGTGAAGCGGCAGGCCCCACTTCACCCCTCCACTTT
>13|-|TRBJ1-4|TRBV28|-
CASYWNTGKKLFF
TGTGCCAGCTATTGGAACACAGGGAAAAAACTGTTTTTT
>15|-|TRBJ1-5|TRBV19|-
CASKDPRGTNQPQHF
TGTGCCAGTAAGGACCCCCGGGGGACTAATCAGCCCCAGCATTTT
>13|-|TRBJ1-2|TRBV5-6|-
CASSFAGIGGYTF
TGTGCCAGCAGCTTTGCAGGGATCGGTGGCTACACCTTC
>15|-|TRBJ1-3|TRBV9|-
CASSVEGFSGNTIYF
TGTGCCAGCAGCGTAGAGGGGTTCTCTGGAAACACCATATATTTT
>16|-|TRBJ1-1|TRBV28|-
CASSLFEQGPNTEAFF
TGTGCCAGCAGTTTATTTGAGCAGGGTCCGAACACTGAAGCTTTCTTT
>15|-|TRBJ2-7|TRBV6-7|TRBD1
CASRLRDRDSYEQYF
TGTGCCAGCAGACTCCGGGACAGGGATAGCTACGAGCAGTACTTC
>14|-|TRBJ2-7|TRBV7-2|TRBD2
CASSPGLASYEQYF
TGTGCCAGCAGCCCTGGACTAGCCTCCTACGAGCAGTACTTC
>16|-|TRBJ1-2|TRBV13|-
CASESGFLGFDYGYTF
TGTGCCAGCGAGAGTGGTTTTTTAGGGTTTGACTATGGCTACACCTTC
>15|-|TRBJ2-7|TRBV4-1|-
CASSQIWASTYEQYF
TGCGCCAGCAGCCAAATCTGGGCGTCGACCTACGAGCAGTACTTC
>15|-|TRBJ1-1|TRBV5-1|-
CASSLQGTGNTEAFF
TGCGCCAGCAGCTTGCAGGGAACGGGGAACACTGAAGCTTTCTTT
>15|-|TRBJ1-3|TRBV19|-
CASSETDASGNTIYF
TGTGCCAGTAGCGAGACAGACGCCTCTGGAAACACCATATATTTT
>16|-|TRBJ2-1|TRBV4-2|-
CASSQDWSGAYNEQFF
TGTGCCAGCAGCCAAGATTGGTCGGGGGCCTACAATGAGCAGTTCTTC
>15|-|TRBJ2-1|TRBV7-8|TRBD2
CASSLETSRSGEQFF
TGTGCCAGCAGCTTAGAGACTAGCAGGTCCGGTGAGCAGTTCTTC
>14|-|TRBJ2-7|TRBV9|-
CASSVDGGSYEQYF
TGTGCCAGCAGCGTAGATGGGGGCTCCTACGAGCAGTACTTC
>11|-|TRBJ1-4|TRBV28|-
CASWANEKLFF
TGTGCCAGCTGGGCTAATGAAAAACTGTTTTTT
>15|-|TRBJ1-1|TRBV4-1|-
CASSQESTGLTEAFF
TGCGCCAGCAGCCAAGAATCTACAGGACTGACTGAAGCTTTCTTT
>14|-|TRBJ1-5|TRBV6-6|TRBD1
CASKNGQVNQPQHF
TGTGCCAGTAAAAATGGACAGGTCAATCAGCCCCAGCATTTT
>15|-|TRBJ2-7|TRBV5-1|TRBD2
CASSPLAGGPYEQYF
TGCGCCAGCAGCCCACTAGCGGGAGGGCCCTACGAGCAGTACTTC
>12|-|TRBJ1-3|TRBV30|-
CAWSASVDTIYF
TGTGCCTGGAGTGCCTCGGTGGACACCATATATTTT
>15|-|TRBJ2-1|TRBV19|-
CASSVPGRQGNEQFF
TGTGCCAGTAGTGTTCCGGGACGTCAGGGGAATGAGCAGTTCTTC
>14|-|TRBJ1-1|TRBV6-5|-
CASNRAQRNTEAFF
TGTGCCAGCAACCGGGCCCAAAGGAACACTGAAGCTTTCTTT
>16|-|TRBJ2-7|TRBV9|TRBD1
CASSPRDRVFEREQYF
TGTGCCAGCAGCCCGCGGGACAGGGTGTTTGAGCGCGAGCAATACTTC
>13|-|TRBJ2-6|TRBV28|-
CASLAPGANVLTF
TGTGCCAGTTTGGCCCCTGGGGCCAACGTCCTGACTTTC
>13|-|TRBJ1-1|TRBV7-7|TRBD1
CASMQRQGSEAFF
TGTGCTAGCATGCAGCGACAGGGGTCTGAAGCTTTCTTT
>15|once|TRBJ1-5|TRBV6-5|TRBD1
CASRMTGLDNQPQHF
TGTGCCAGCAGGATGACAGGGTTAGACAATCAGCCCCAGCATTTT
>16|-|TRBJ2-3|TRBV9|-
CASSRSLAILGDTQYF
TGTGCCAGCAGCCGAAGTCTAGCCATCCTCGGAGATACGCAGTATTTT
>13|-|TRBJ2-7|TRBV5-1|-
CASSLGPAYEQYF
TGCGCCAGCAGCTTGGGACCCGCGTACGAGCAGTACTTC
>13|medium-sized|TRBJ1-3|TRBV14|-
CASSPSVSNTIYF
TGTGCCAGCAGCCCCTCGGTCTCAAACACCATATATTTT
>15|-|TRBJ2-1|TRBV28|TRBD2
CASSLLAGSYNEQFF
TGTGCCAGCAGTTTGTTAGCGGGCTCCTACAATGAGCAGTTCTTC
>14|-|TRBJ1-3|TRBV19|-
CASSTQGPGNTIYF
TGTGCCAGTAGTACCCAGGGGCCTGGAAACACCATATATTTT
>17|-|TRBJ2-5|TRBV4-1|-
CASSQPAGWGTEETQYF
TGCGCCAGCAGCCAGCCCGCGGGGTGGGGTACTGAAGAGACCCAGTACTTC
>13|medium-sized|TRBJ1-6|TRBV6-1|-
CASTAEYNSPLHF
TGTGCCAGCACGGCGGAATATAATTCACCCCTCCACTTT
>16|-|TRBJ2-7|TRBV7-9|TRBD1
CASSPAPGQGPYEQYF
TGTGCCAGCAGCCCCGCACCGGGACAGGGACCATACGAGCAGTACTTC
>14|-|TRBJ1-2|TRBV10-3|-
CAISDGQSGYGYTF
TGTGCCATCAGTGACGGTCAGTCCGGCTATGGCTACACCTTC
>14|-|TRBJ1-6|TRBV19|-
CASTLGGDPLPLHF
TGTGCCAGTACCCTCGGGGGGGACCCTCTCCCCCTCCACTTT
>15|-|TRBJ1-3|TRBV5-6|-
CASSLNIYSGNTIYF
TGTGCCAGCAGCTTGAATATCTACTCTGGAAACACCATATATTTT
>14|-|TRBJ1-2|TRBV25-1|-
CASSEGPPVGGYTF
TGTGCCAGCAGTGAAGGACCACCGGTGGGCGGCTACACCTTC
>13|-|TRBJ1-1|TRBV6-1|-
CASSEFLNTEAFF
TGTGCCAGCAGTGAATTTTTGAACACTGAAGCTTTCTTT
>14|once|TRBJ2-1|TRBV29-1|-
CSVGERSPYNEQFF
TGCAGCGTTGGGGAGCGTAGCCCCTACAATGAGCAGTTCTTC
>16|medium-sized|TRBJ1-6|TRBV6-1|-
CASSEGGSSYNSPLHF
TGTGCCAGCAGTGAAGGCGGGTCTTCCTATAATTCACCCCTCCACTTT